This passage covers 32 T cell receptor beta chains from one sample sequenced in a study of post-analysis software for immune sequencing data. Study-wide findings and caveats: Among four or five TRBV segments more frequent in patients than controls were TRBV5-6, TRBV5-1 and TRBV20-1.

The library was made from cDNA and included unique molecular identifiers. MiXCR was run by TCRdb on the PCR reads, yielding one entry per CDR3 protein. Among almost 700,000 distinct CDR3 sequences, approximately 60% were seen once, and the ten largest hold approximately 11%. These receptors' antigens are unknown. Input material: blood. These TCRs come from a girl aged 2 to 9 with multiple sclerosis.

CDR3 DNA: TGCGCCAGCAGACGGGACAGGGGAGTGGAGACCCAGTACTTC. Translating gives CASRRDRGVETQYF. The chain recombines TRBV5-1 with TRBJ2-5; TRBD1 agrees at 10 bases. This CDR3 contains 14 residues. The V segment lost 5 bases and the J segment 5 bases; nucleotides outside the gene matches: 6. The germline V gene encodes CDR1 SGHRS and CDR2 YFSETQ. The complete variable domain, with remaining parts taken from reference TRBV5-1 and TRBJ2-5, reads KAGVTQTPRYLIKTRGQQVTLSCSPISGHRSVSWYQQTPGQGLQFLFEYFSETQRNKGNFPGRFSGRQFSNSRSEMNVSTLELGDSALYLCASRRDRGVETQYFGPGTRLLVL.

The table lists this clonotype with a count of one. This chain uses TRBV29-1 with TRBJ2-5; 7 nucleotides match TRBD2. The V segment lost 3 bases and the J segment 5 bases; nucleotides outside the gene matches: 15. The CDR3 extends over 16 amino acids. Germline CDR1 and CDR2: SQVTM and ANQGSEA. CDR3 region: CSVEGGEGNSGETQYF. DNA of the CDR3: TGCAGCGTTGAGGGGGGGGAAGGCAACAGTGGGGAGACCCAGTACTTC.

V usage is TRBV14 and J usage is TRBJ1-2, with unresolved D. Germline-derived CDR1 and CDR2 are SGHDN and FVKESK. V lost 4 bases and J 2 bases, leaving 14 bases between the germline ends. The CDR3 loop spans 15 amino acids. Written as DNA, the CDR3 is TGTGCCAGCAGCCTCTTGGGCGCCGGGAACTATGGCTACACCTTC. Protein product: CASSLLGAGNYGYTF.

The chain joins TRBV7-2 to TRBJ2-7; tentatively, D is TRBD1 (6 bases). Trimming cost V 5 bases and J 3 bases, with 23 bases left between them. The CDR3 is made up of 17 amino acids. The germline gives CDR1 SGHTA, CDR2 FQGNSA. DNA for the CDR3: TGTGCCAGCAGCCCTAGGGGGTACGTGGACAGCCTCTACGAGCAGTACTTC. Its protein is CASSPRGYVDSLYEQYF.

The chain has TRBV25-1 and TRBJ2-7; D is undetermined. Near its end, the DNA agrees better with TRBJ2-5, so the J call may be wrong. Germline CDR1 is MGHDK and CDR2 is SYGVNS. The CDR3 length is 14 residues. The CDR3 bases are TGTGCCAGCAGTGAATTCCTAACCGGGGAGACCCAGTACTTC. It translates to CASSEFLTGETQYF.

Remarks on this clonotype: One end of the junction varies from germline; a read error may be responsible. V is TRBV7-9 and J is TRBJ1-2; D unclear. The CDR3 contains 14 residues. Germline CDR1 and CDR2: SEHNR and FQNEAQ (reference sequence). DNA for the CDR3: TGTGCCGGCAGCCCGCTGGGTGGAGGCTATGGCTACACCTTC. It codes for CAGSPLGGGYGYTF.

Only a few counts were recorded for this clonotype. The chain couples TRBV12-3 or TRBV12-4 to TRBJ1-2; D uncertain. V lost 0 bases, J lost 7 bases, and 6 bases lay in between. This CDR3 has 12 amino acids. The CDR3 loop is CASSLALVGYTF. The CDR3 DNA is TGTGCCAGCAGTTTAGCGTTGGTTGGCTACACCTTC.

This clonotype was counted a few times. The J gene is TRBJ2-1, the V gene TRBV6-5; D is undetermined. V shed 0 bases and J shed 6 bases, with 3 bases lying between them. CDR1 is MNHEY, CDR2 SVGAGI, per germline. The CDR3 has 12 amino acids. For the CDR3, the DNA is TGTGCCAGCAGTTACTCGACCAATGAGCAGTTCTTC. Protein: CASSYSTNEQFF.

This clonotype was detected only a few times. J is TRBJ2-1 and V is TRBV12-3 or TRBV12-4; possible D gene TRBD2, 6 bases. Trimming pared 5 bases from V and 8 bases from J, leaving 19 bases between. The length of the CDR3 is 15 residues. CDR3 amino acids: CASSPNVEGHDEQFF. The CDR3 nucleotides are TGTGCCAGCAGTCCCAACGTGGAGGGCCACGATGAGCAGTTCTTC.

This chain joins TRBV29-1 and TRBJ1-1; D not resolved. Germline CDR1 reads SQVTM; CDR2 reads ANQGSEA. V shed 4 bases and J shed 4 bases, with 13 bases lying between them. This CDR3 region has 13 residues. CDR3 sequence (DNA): TGCAGCGTTGTAATTACCTGGGGCACTGAAGCTTTCTTT. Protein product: CSVVITWGTEAFF.

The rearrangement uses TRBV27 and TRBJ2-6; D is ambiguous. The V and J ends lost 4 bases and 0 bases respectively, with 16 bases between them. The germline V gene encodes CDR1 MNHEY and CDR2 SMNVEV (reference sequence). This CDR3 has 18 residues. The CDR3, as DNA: TGTGCCAGCAGTTCATATGGGTCAATCAACTCTGGGGCCAACGTCCTGACTTTC. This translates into CASSSYGSINSGANVLTF.

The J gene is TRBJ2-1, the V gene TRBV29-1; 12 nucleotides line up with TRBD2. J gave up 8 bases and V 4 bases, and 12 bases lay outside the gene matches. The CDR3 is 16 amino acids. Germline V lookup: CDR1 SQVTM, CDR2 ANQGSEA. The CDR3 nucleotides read TGCAGCGTTGTACTAGCGGGGGGCCAGCCTACCTATGAGCAGTTCTTC. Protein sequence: CSVVLAGGQPTYEQFF.

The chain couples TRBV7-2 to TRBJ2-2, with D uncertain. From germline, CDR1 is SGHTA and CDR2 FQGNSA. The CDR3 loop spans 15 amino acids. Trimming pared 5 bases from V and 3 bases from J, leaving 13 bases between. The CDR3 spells CASSPEEEYTGELFF. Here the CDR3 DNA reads TGTGCCAGCAGCCCTGAAGAGGAGTACACCGGGGAGCTGTTTTTT.

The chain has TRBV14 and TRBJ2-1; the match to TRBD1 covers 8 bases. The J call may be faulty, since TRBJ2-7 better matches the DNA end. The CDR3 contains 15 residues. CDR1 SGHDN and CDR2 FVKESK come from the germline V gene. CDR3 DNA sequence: TGTGCCAGCAGCAGACTCGGGACAGGAAACAATGAGCAGTACTTC. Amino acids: CASSRLGTGNNEQYF.

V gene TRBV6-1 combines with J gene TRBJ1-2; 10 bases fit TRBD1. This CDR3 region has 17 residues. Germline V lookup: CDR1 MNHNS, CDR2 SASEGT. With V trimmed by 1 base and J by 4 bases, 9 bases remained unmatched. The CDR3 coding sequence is TGTGCCAGCAGTGAAGATGGGACAGGGGCCTCTCCCTATGGCTACACCTTC. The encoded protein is CASSEDGTGASPYGYTF.

The CDR3 DNA is TGTGCCAGCAGCTTCACTTCCGGGACAGGGGCTGTTGAGCAGTACTTC. This translates into CASSFTSGTGAVEQYF. This chain uses TRBV5-6 with TRBJ2-7, with 10 bases that match TRBD1. The CDR3 runs 16 residues. With V trimmed by 2 bases and J by 7 bases, 12 bases remained unmatched. Germline CDR1 SGHDT, CDR2 YYEEEE. The full variable domain, its missing parts supplied by reference TRBV5-6 and TRBJ2-7, is DAGVTQSPTHLIKTRGQQVTLRCSPKSGHDTVSWYQQALGQGPQFIFQYYEEEERQRGNFPDRFSGHQFPNYSSELNVNALLLGDSALYLCASSFTSGTGAVEQYFGPGTRLTVT.

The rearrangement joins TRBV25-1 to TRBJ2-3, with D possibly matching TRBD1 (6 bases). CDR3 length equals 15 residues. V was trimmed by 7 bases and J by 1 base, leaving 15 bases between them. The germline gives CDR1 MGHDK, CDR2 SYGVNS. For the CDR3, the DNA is TGTGCCAGCATAGAGGGGGAGACGGGCACAGATACGCAGTATTTT. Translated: CASIEGETGTDTQYF. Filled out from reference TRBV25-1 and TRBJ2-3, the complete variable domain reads EADIYQTPRYLVIGTGKKITLECSQTMGHDKMYWYQQDPGMELHLIHYSYGVNSTEKGDLSSESTVSRIRTEHFPLTLESARPSHTSQYLCASIEGETGTDTQYFGPGTRLTVL.

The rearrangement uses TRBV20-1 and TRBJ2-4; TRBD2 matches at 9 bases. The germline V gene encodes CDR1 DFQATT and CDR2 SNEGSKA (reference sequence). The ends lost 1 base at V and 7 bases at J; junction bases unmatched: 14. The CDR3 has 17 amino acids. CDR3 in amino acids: CSARGPLAGKKGNIQYF. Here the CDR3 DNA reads TGCAGTGCTAGAGGTCCGCTAGCGGGAAAGAAGGGGAACATTCAGTACTTC.

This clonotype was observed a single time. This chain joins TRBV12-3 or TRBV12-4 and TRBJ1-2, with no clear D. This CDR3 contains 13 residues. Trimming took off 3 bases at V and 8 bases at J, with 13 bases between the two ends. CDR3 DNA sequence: TGTGCCAGCAGTTTTCTGTTGCAGAGGGGCTACACCTTC. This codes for CASSFLLQRGYTF.

The CDR3 is CSADGTNGIPDTQYF. In DNA form, the CDR3 reads TGCAGCGCTGATGGGACTAACGGGATACCTGATACGCAGTATTTT. This sequence joins TRBV29-1 and TRBJ2-3; TRBD2 matches 7 bases. The ends lost 7 bases at V and 6 bases at J; junction bases unmatched: 16. This CDR3 has 15 amino acids. Germline loops: CDR1 SQVTM, CDR2 ANQGSEA.

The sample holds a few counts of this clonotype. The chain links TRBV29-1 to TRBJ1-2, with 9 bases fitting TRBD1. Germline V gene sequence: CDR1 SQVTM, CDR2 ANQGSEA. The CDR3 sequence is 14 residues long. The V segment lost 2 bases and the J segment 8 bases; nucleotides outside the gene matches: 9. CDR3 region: CSVENLTGGAGYTF. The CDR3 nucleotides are TGCAGCGTTGAAAATCTAACAGGGGGCGCCGGCTACACCTTC.

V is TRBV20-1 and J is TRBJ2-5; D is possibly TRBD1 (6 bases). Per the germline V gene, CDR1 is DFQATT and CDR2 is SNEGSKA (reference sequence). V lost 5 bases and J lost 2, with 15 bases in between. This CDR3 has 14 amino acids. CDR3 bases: TGCAGTGCTGGCCGACGAGACAGGCAAGAGACCCAGTACTTC. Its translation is CSAGRRDRQETQYF.

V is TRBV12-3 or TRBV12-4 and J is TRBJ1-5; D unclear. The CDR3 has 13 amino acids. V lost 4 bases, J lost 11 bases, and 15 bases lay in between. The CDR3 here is CASSSTARGAQHF. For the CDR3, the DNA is TGTGCCAGCAGTTCAACTGCTCGTGGGGCCCAGCATTTT.

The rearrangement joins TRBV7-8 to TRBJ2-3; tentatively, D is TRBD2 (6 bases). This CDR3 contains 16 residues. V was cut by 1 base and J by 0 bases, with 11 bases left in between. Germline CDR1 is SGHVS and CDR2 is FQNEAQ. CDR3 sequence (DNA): TGTGCCAGCAGCTTAGAGGCGGGGCAGAGCACAGATACGCAGTATTTT. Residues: CASSLEAGQSTDTQYF.

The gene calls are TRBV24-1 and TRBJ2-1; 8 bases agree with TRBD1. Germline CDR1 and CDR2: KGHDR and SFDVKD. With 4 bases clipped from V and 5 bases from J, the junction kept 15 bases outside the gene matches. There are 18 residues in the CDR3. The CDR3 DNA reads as TGTGCCACCAGTGACCTACAGACAGGGGTCGGTAAAGACAATGAGCAGTTCTTC. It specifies CATSDLQTGVGKDNEQFF.

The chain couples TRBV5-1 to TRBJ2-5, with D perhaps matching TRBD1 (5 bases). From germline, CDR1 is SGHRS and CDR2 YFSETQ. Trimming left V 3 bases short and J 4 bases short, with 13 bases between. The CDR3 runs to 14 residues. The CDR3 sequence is CASSWGEKGETQYF. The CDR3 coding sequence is TGCGCCAGCAGCTGGGGCGAGAAGGGAGAGACCCAGTACTTC.

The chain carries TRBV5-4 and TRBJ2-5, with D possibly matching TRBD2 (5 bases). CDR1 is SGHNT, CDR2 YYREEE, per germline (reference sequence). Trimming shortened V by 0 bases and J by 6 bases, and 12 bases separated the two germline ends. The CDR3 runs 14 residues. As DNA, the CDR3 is TGTGCCAGCAGCTTGGGAGGGTCGGGGAAGACCCAGTACTTC. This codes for CASSLGGSGKTQYF.

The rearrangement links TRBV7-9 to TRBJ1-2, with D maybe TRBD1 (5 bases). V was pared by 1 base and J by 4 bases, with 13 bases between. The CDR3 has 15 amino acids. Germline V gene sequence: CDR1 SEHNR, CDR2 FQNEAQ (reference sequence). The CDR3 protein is CASSLGEGSSYGYTF. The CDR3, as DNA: TGTGCCAGCAGCTTAGGGGAGGGGTCCTCCTATGGCTACACCTTC.

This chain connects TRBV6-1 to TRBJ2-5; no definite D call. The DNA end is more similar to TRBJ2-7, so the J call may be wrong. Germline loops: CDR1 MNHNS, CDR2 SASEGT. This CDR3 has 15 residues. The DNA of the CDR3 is TGTGCCAGCAGGGAGTGGGCGGCGAACCTATACGAGCAGTACTTC. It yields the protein CASREWAANLYEQYF.

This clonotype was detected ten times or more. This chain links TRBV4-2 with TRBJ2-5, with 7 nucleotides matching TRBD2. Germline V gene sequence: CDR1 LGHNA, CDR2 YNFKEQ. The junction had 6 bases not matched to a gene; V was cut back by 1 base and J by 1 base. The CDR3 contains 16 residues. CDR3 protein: CASSQGLAWSQETQYF. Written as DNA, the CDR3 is TGTGCCAGCAGCCAAGGACTAGCTTGGTCCCAAGAGACCCAGTACTTC.

The chain's CDR3 is CSPGLLWKQETQYF. In DNA form, the CDR3 reads TGCAGTCCGGGACTCCTCTGGAAACAAGAGACCCAGTACTTC. The chain recombines TRBV20-1 with TRBJ2-5; the D gene is possibly TRBD2 (6 bases). CDR1 is DFQATT, CDR2 SNEGSKA, per germline (reference sequence). The CDR3 length is 14 residues. V was clipped by 8 bases and J by 2 bases, with 18 bases between them.

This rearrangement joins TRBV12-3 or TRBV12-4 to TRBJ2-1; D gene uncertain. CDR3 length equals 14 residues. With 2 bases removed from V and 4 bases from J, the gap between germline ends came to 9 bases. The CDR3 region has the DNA TGTGCCAGCAGTTTAAGAGACACGTACAATGAGCAGTTCTTC. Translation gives CASSLRDTYNEQFF.